Shown below are 10 T cell receptor beta chains from a single sample sequenced in a study of T-cell memory formation after mild COVID-19. One entry per CDR3 protein, called by TCRdb with MiXCR from the 5' RACE reads. The table shows just under 550,000 distinct CDR3 sequences, with around 21% occurring only once. The sequenced sample was PBMCs or a T cell subset sorted from them (not recorded which). All receptors derive from an adult woman who had mild COVID-19 (a few samples of this study predate the infection). Cell type and time point are not known.

Remarks on this clonotype: One end of the junction varies from germline; a read error may be responsible. The chain combines TRBV10-3 with TRBJ1-2; no clear D gene. CDR1 is ENHRY, CDR2 SYGVKD, per germline. The CDR3 is 12 amino acids. CDR3 region: CAISESRARLIF. The CDR3 DNA is TGTGCCATCAGTGAGTCGAGAGCCAGGCTCATCTTC.

V gene TRBV15 combines with J gene TRBJ2-4; TRBD1 matches at 7 bases. Germline CDR1 reads LNHNV; CDR2 reads YYDKDF (reference sequence). The CDR3 runs 15 residues. The ends lost 3 bases at V and 5 bases at J; junction bases unmatched: 7. This CDR3 is CATSRTGFRENIQYF. The CDR3 DNA reads TGTGCCACCAGCAGGACAGGGTTTCGGGAAAACATTCAGTACTTC.

The V call is TRBV7-8, the J call TRBJ2-7, with 10 bases identical to TRBD2. With 5 bases clipped from V and 1 base from J, the junction kept 5 bases outside the gene matches. Germline CDR1 and CDR2: SGHVS and FQNEAQ. The CDR3 contains 15 residues. CDR3 coding DNA: TGTGCCAGCAGCGTAGGACTAGCGGAATCCTACGAGCAGTACTTC. Translating gives CASSVGLAESYEQYF. The full variable domain, its missing parts supplied by reference TRBV7-8 and TRBJ2-7, is GAGVSQSPRYKVAKRGQDVALRCDPISGHVSLFWYQQALGQGPEFLTYFQNEAQLDKSGLPSDRFFAERPEGSVSTLKIQRTQQEDSAVYLCASSVGLAESYEQYFGPGTRLTVT.

This clonotype was seen repeatedly, ten times or more. The V gene is TRBV13, the J gene TRBJ1-2; D not resolved. V dropped 1 base and J dropped 3 bases, with 6 bases sitting between them. CDR1 is PRHDT, CDR2 FYEKMQ, per germline (reference sequence). The CDR3 is made up of 13 amino acids. CDR3 sequence (DNA): TGTGCCAGCAGCTTAGTTGGGGACTATGGCTACACCTTC. This encodes CASSLVGDYGYTF.

This rearrangement joins TRBV9 to TRBJ1-2; D is undetermined. The length of the CDR3 is 12 residues. Deletions cut 4 bases from V and 4 bases from J, with 8 bases between. Looked up from germline, CDR1 is SGDLS and CDR2 is YYNGEE. In DNA, the CDR3 is TGTGCCAGCAGCTCCAGTCTCTATGGCTACACCTTC. Translated: CASSSSLYGYTF.

This clonotype was seen a few times. The V and J genes are TRBV3-1 and TRBJ2-3; tentative D call: TRBD1 (6 bases). V was shortened by 7 bases and J by 0 bases, with 8 bases between the two germline ends. The CDR3 contains 13 residues. Germline CDR1 reads LGHDT; CDR2 reads YNNKEL (reference sequence). The CDR3 loop reads CASTQGSTDTQYF. DNA for the CDR3: TGTGCCAGCACACAGGGAAGCACAGATACGCAGTATTTT.

A few counts support this clonotype. The chain employs TRBV5-1 and TRBJ2-4; D is unclear. The germline CDR1 and CDR2 sequences are SGHRS and YFSETQ. With 0 bases removed from V and 4 bases from J, the gap between germline ends came to 14 bases. CDR3 length: 16 amino acids. In DNA, the CDR3 is TGCGCCAGCAGCTTGGAATCCCCCCAGCCAAAAAACATTCAGTACTTC. This gives the protein CASSLESPQPKNIQYF. The complete variable domain, with remaining parts taken from reference TRBV5-1 and TRBJ2-4, reads KAGVTQTPRYLIKTRGQQVTLSCSPISGHRSVSWYQQTPGQGLQFLFEYFSETQRNKGNFPGRFSGRQFSNSRSEMNVSTLELGDSALYLCASSLESPQPKNIQYFGAGTRLSVL.

The V gene is TRBV12-3 or TRBV12-4, the J gene TRBJ2-1, with a possible D match to TRBD1 (6 bases). Between the trimmed V and J ends, which lost 1 base and 4 bases, there was a span of 17 bases. The CDR3 contains 17 residues. CDR3 DNA sequence: TGTGCCAGCAGTTTAGGGGCAGGGGCGATACCTTACAATGAGCAGTTCTTC. Its protein is CASSLGAGAIPYNEQFF.

This clonotype was recorded a few times. The chain uses TRBV5-5 and TRBJ2-7; 14 nucleotides line up with TRBD2. Losses at the gene ends were 6 bases for V and 0 bases for J; bases not matched to a gene: 11. This CDR3 is built from 18 residues. The germline V gene has CDR1 SGHKS and CDR2 YYEKEE (reference sequence). In nucleotides, the CDR3 is TGTGCCAGCATCGAGACTAGCGGGAGGGCCTTCGGCTCCTACGAGCAGTACTTC. Its translation: CASIETSGRAFGSYEQYF.

The rearrangement links TRBV4-1 to TRBJ1-2, with D maybe TRBD1 (6 bases). Germline values: CDR1 MGHRA, CDR2 YSYEKL. The CDR3 sequence is 15 residues long. The germline V and J ends were trimmed by 0 bases and 5 bases, with 13 bases remaining between them. The CDR3 loop reads CASSQDGVRGYGYTF. The CDR3, as DNA: TGCGCCAGCAGCCAAGATGGGGTGAGGGGGTATGGCTACACCTTC.